Below are 5 T cell receptor beta chains sequenced from a single sample in a study of control samples from healthy donors and cancer patients (dated by TCRdb to 2018 to 2021). The method behind the library was the immunoSEQ multiplex PCR assay. The immuneACCESS repertoire file appears here via TCRdb, limited to in-frame rearrangements. These files lack a portion of the clones; in checked studies, under half of the deficit traces to unresolved V genes, and the cause of the others is not known. This sample holds fewer than 95,000 clones; 91% were observed only once. In total, the top ten clones hold 15% to 18% of the sample. Input material: blood. The receptors here all came from a man in his thirties or forties in good health.

V and J are TRBV18 and TRBJ2-5, with D maybe TRBD2 (5 bases). V was pared by 0 bases and J by 2 bases, with 7 bases between. Germline lookup yields CDR1 KGHSH and CDR2 LQKENI. This CDR3 region has 14 residues. The CDR3 spells CASSPPGRQETQYF. CDR3 DNA sequence: TGTGCCAGCTCACCACCAGGGAGACAAGAGACCCAGTACTTC.

CDR3 region: CAISETKRQDPYGYTF. The DNA for the CDR3 is TGTGCCATCAGTGAGACAAAGAGACAGGACCCTTATGGCTACACCTTC. This sequence joins TRBV10-3 and TRBJ1-2; D is perhaps TRBD1 (6 bases). The CDR3 is 16 residues long. V dropped 2 bases and J dropped 5 bases, with 18 bases sitting between them. CDR1 is ENHRY and CDR2 is SYGVKD in the germline V gene.

The chain combines TRBV3-1 (or the pseudogene TRBV3-2) with TRBJ2-1; D unclear. V was cut by 1 base and J by 4 bases, with 8 bases left in between. The CDR3 is made up of 14 amino acids. Germline V gives CDR1 LGHDT, CDR2 YNNKEL (reference sequence). The CDR3 nucleotides read TGTGCCAGCAGCCAAGGGCCCCAATACAATGAGCAGTTCTTC. Residues: CASSQGPQYNEQFF.

V usage is TRBV28 and J usage is TRBJ1-2; D remains ambiguous. Per the germline V gene, CDR1 is MDHEN and CDR2 is SYDVKM. Trimming took off 8 bases at V and 4 bases at J, with 8 bases between the two ends. The CDR3 loop spans 11 amino acids. This CDR3 is CASGVGYGYTF. CDR3 nucleotide sequence: TGTGCCAGCGGTGTCGGCTATGGCTACACCTTC.

The J gene is TRBJ2-1, the V gene TRBV19; D possibly matches TRBD1 or TRBD2 (5 bases each). Germline V gene lookup returns CDR1 LNHDA and CDR2 SQIVND (reference sequence). This CDR3 is 15 amino acids long. The V and J ends lost 3 bases and 4 bases respectively, with 13 bases between them. CDR3 nucleotide sequence: TGTGCCAGTAGTATTGTGGGAGCAGGGTACAATGAGCAGTTCTTC. Protein: CASSIVGAGYNEQFF.